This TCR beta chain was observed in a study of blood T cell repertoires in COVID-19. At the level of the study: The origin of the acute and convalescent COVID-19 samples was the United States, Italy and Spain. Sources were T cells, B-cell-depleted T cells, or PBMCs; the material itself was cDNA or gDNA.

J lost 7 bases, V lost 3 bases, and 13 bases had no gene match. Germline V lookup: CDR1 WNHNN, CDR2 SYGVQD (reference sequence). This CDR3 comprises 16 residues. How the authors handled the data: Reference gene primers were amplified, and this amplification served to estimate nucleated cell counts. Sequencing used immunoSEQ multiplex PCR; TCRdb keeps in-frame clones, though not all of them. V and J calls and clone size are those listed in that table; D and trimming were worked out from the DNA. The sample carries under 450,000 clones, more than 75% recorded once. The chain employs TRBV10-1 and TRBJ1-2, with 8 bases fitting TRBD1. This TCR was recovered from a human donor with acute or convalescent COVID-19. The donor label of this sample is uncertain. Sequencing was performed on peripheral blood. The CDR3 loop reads CASSDGQGSGMGGYTF. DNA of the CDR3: TGCGCCAGCAGTGATGGACAGGGAAGCGGTATGGGTGGCTACACCTTC.